The present T cell receptor beta chain was sequenced within a study of T cell repertoires in cytomegalovirus infection. TCRdb analysed the reads with MiXCR anew, one entry per CDR3 protein. This sample has some 680,000 distinct CDR3 sequences, with 35% found just once. Trimming removed 4 bases from V and 7 bases from J; junction bases left unmatched: 11. The CDR3 contains 16 residues. Per the germline V gene, CDR1 is SGHNT and CDR2 is YENEEA. The rearrangement uses TRBV11-3 and TRBJ2-2; 8 bases fit TRBD2. The sequence was obtained from a human donor in good health (CMV status not recorded). Some clones in this sample may be carry-over from other donors' samples. The sequenced sample was PBMCs. Here the CDR3 reads CASSSGGRGVGGELFF. The DNA of the CDR3 is TGTGCCAGCAGCTCCGGAGGGCGGGGGGTCGGCGGGGAGCTGTTTTTT.